This T cell receptor beta chain comes out of a study of CD8 T cells in Susac syndrome. The RNA, roughly 0.5 to 1 ug, was put through reverse transcription using random hexamers. The immunoSEQ assay covered 54 Vbeta and 13 Jbeta segments for CDR3. TCRdb reanalysed the immunoSEQ multiplex PCR reads using MiXCR and keeps one entry per CDR3 protein. This table holds approximately 210,000 distinct CDR3 sequences, about 95% found once. The length of the CDR3 is 12 residues. CDR1 and CDR2 (germline): SQVTM, ANQGSEA. The sample taken for sequencing was CD4+ T cells from PBMCs. V and J are TRBV29-1 and TRBJ2-7; TRBD2 is a possible D gene (6 bases). The receptor's source is a human donor with multiple sclerosis. DNA for the CDR3: TGCAGTTACCGGGGGAATCGCTACGAGCAGTACTTC. Translated: CSYRGNRYEQYF.